A selection of T cell receptor beta chains follows, all from one sample in a study of shared clonotypes between healthy human individuals. This table comes from immunoSEQ multiplex PCR, and its TCRdb copy is limited to in-frame clones, with some not included. This table has fewer than 600,000 clones, around 78% appearing once. The sample was PBMCs. The source is a woman in her 40s in good health. Some clones in this sample may be carry-over from other donors' samples. CDR3s include the opening cysteine and the closing phenylalanine or tryptophan. Fields, in order: J gene, V gene, CDR3 protein.

j_gene: TRBJ1-2
v_gene: TRBV6-6
CDR3aa: CASSYLLGQRGYTF

j_gene: TRBJ1-4
v_gene: TRBV7-2
CDR3aa: CASSSGTGLNNEKLFF

j_gene: TRBJ1-1
v_gene: TRBV6-5
CDR3aa: CASSYGDPNTEAFF

j_gene: TRBJ1-1
v_gene: TRBV10-3
CDR3aa: CAIRLDPSTEAFF

j_gene: TRBJ2-1
v_gene: TRBV4-3
CDR3aa: CASSQDGARDEQFF

j_gene: TRBJ1-1
v_gene: TRBV6-4
CDR3aa: CASSAGDKAFF

j_gene: TRBJ2-2
v_gene: TRBV2
CDR3aa: CASSVSGTGELFF

j_gene: TRBJ1-1
v_gene: TRBV5-1
CDR3aa: CASSLVRREGEAFF

j_gene: TRBJ2-2
v_gene: TRBV7-3
CDR3aa: CASSFSTVGELFF

j_gene: TRBJ2-7
v_gene: TRBV7-2
CDR3aa: CASSTYYEQYF

j_gene: TRBJ1-1
v_gene: TRBV28
CDR3aa: CASSLISGTEAFF

j_gene: TRBJ1-1
v_gene: TRBV28
CDR3aa: CASSRPGQIFTEAFF

j_gene: TRBJ2-7
v_gene: TRBV29-1
CDR3aa: CSVGYDSFYEQYF

j_gene: TRBJ2-7
v_gene: TRBV10-3
CDR3aa: CAISERQGVGEQYF

j_gene: TRBJ2-7
v_gene: TRBV6-6
CDR3aa: CASSSGGPSSFF

j_gene: TRBJ2-1
v_gene: TRBV9
CDR3aa: CASSVVSRDPYNEQFF

j_gene: TRBJ2-1
v_gene: TRBV5-8
CDR3aa: CASSFGFSSYNEQFF

j_gene: TRBJ1-3
v_gene: TRBV2
CDR3aa: CASRDDSGNTIYF

j_gene: TRBJ1-1
v_gene: TRBV19
CDR3aa: CASSRDRVGTEAFF

j_gene: TRBJ2-2
v_gene: TRBV2
CDR3aa: CASSEAPNTGELFF

j_gene: TRBJ1-5
v_gene: TRBV6-1
CDR3aa: CASNIGSNQPQHF

j_gene: TRBJ1-2
v_gene: TRBV6-5
CDR3aa: CASRLNYGYTF

j_gene: TRBJ2-3
v_gene: TRBV28
CDR3aa: CASSSPGTTSTDTQYF

j_gene: TRBJ2-1
v_gene: TRBV11-2
CDR3aa: CASSLRGGTSEQFF

j_gene: TRBJ2-7
v_gene: TRBV6-6
CDR3aa: CASSHGAVYEQYF

j_gene: TRBJ1-1
v_gene: TRBV9
CDR3aa: CASNSPPGIENTEAFF

j_gene: TRBJ2-3
v_gene: TRBV29-1
CDR3aa: CSGKQGFSTDTQYF

j_gene: TRBJ2-3
v_gene: TRBV7-2
CDR3aa: CASSIGTSGSGGTDTQYF

j_gene: TRBJ2-2
v_gene: TRBV5-4
CDR3aa: CASSITGVGGELFF

j_gene: TRBJ2-7
v_gene: TRBV10-1
CDR3aa: CASSLGGEQYF

j_gene: TRBJ2-1
v_gene: TRBV6-1
CDR3aa: CASSEMGLAFEQFF

j_gene: TRBJ1-1
v_gene: TRBV29-1
CDR3aa: CSVDWGMNTEAFF

j_gene: TRBJ2-1
v_gene: TRBV11-2
CDR3aa: CASSSLYQSSYNEQFF

j_gene: TRBJ2-3
v_gene: TRBV5-1
CDR3aa: CASSGIAGGRTDTQYF

j_gene: TRBJ2-1
v_gene: TRBV9
CDR3aa: CASSVAREGSYNEQFF

j_gene: TRBJ2-3
v_gene: TRBV4-2
CDR3aa: CASSQDGTSGRANTQYF

j_gene: TRBJ2-7
v_gene: TRBV4-1
CDR3aa: CASSLLPSGTLSYEQYF

j_gene: TRBJ2-3
v_gene: TRBV7-2
CDR3aa: CAGGGSLSTDTQYF

j_gene: TRBJ2-7
v_gene: TRBV6-5
CDR3aa: CASSYSTGTQTYEQYF

j_gene: TRBJ2-7
v_gene: TRBV6-6
CDR3aa: CASSWLADYEQYF

j_gene: TRBJ1-4
v_gene: TRBV28
CDR3aa: CASSPRDRGNEKLFF